This is a list of T cell receptor beta chains from one sample in a study of regulatory T cells in long-lasting Graves disease. Using its own MiXCR run on the multiplex PCR reads, TCRdb lists one record per CDR3 protein. The data show 450,000 or so distinct CDR3 sequences, 22% seen once. Sequencing used peripheral blood mononuclear cells (PBMCs), obtained when the disease was refractory, from a patient treated with antithyroid drugs. Receptors originate from a female donor with Graves disease. Both conserved end residues are part of each CDR3. A D gene is named only where the DNA matches it firmly. Not every row has a clone size; where given, it reads once, few, many or a size class.

clone size,J gene,D gene,V gene,CDR3 DNA,CDR3 protein
.,TRBJ2-3,TRBD2,TRBV6-4,TGTGCCAGCACCTTAGCGGGGGGGCGCGCAGATACGCAGTATTTT,CASTLAGGRADTQYF
many,TRBJ2-7,.,TRBV12-3/TRBV12-4,TGTGCCAGCGCACACGGAACCTACGAGCAGTACTTC,CASAHGTYEQYF
few,TRBJ1-1,.,TRBV5-5,TGTGCCAGCAGCTTGGAGAAGACTGAAGCTTTCTTT,CASSLEKTEAFF
few,TRBJ1-1,.,TRBV14,TGTGCCAGCAGCCAAGATGTTGGCGCGTATATTCCGAACACTGAAGCTTTCTTT,CASSQDVGAYIPNTEAFF
.,TRBJ1-2,.,TRBV9,TGTGCCAGCAGCGTAGGAAGCAGGAAAGCTAACTATGGCTACACCTTC,CASSVGSRKANYGYTF
.,TRBJ2-7,.,TRBV20-1,TGCAGTGCTAGAGGCCTATCGGGATCCTACGAGCAGTACTTC,CSARGLSGSYEQYF
many,TRBJ2-2,TRBD2,TRBV28,TGTGCCAGCAGTTCCGCGGGACTAGTGGCCCCCGGGGAGCTGTTTTTT,CASSSAGLVAPGELFF
many,TRBJ2-7,.,TRBV2,TGTGCCAGCAGAGCCCGTCGGATTACCTACGAGCAGTACTTC,CASRARRITYEQYF
many,TRBJ2-7,TRBD1,TRBV6-1,TGTGCCAGCACTCCGGGACAGGCTTCCTACGAGCAGTACTTC,CASTPGQASYEQYF
many,TRBJ1-1,.,TRBV11-2,TGTGCCAGCAGCCGATCTAGAGAGAACACTGAAGCTTTCTTT,CASSRSRENTEAFF
many,TRBJ2-5,TRBD1,TRBV20-1,TGCAGTGCTTTCCCAGGGGGCGTCGGTCAAGAGACCCAGTACTTC,CSAFPGGVGQETQYF
few,TRBJ2-5,.,TRBV9,TGTGCCAGCAGCCTCGGGACATACGGCCCAGAGACCCAGTACTTC,CASSLGTYGPETQYF
few,TRBJ2-1,.,TRBV4-1,TGCGCCAGCAGCGGGCGACTATCCCAAGACAATGAGCAGTTCTTC,CASSGRLSQDNEQFF
few,TRBJ2-4,TRBD2,TRBV20-1,TGCAGTGCTAGCGGGGGGGCCTTTCAGTACTTC,CSASGGAFQYF
.,TRBJ2-2,.,TRBV7-9,TGTGCCAGCAGCTTATACAGGGAAGTTTGGGACACCGGGGAGCTGTTTTTT,CASSLYREVWDTGELFF
many,TRBJ2-5,TRBD2,TRBV6-1,TGTGCCAGCAACCGCCCGGGGGGAGGAGAGACCCAGTACTTC,CASNRPGGGETQYF
.,TRBJ2-2,.,TRBV19,TGTGCCAGTAGTATCGGGGGTCGAAACGCCGGGGAGCTGTTTTTT,CASSIGGRNAGELFF
few,TRBJ2-3,TRBD1,TRBV12-3/TRBV12-4,TGTGCCAGCAGTCCAAATGGGGGACAGACAGATACGCAGTATTTT,CASSPNGGQTDTQYF
few,TRBJ1-4,.,TRBV7-2,TGTGCCAGCAGCTTAGCGGCCGGGCAGGGGGAAAAACTGTTTTTT,CASSLAAGQGEKLFF
.,TRBJ1-2,.,TRBV14,TGTGCCAGCAGCCAAGAGGGGGGAATCTATGGCTACACCTTC,CASSQEGGIYGYTF
few,TRBJ1-1,.,TRBV5-1,TGCGCCAGCAGCTTGATGAGGGGAGGAAACACTGAAGCTTTCTTT,CASSLMRGGNTEAFF
.,TRBJ2-1,.,TRBV12-3/TRBV12-4,TGTGCCAGCAAAAAGAGACACCCTGATGGAGAGCAGTTCTTC,CASKKRHPDGEQFF
.,TRBJ2-4,.,TRBV28,TGTGCCAGCAGCCTACCCAGGGCAAACATTCAGTACTTC,CASSLPRANIQYF
few,TRBJ1-3,.,TRBV15,TGTGCCACCAGCAGAGAAGTCGGGGGCGGAAACACCATATATTTT,CATSREVGGGNTIYF
few,TRBJ2-5,.,TRBV20-1,TGCAGTGCTTTCGGCCAGACCCAAGAGACCCAGTACTTC,CSAFGQTQETQYF
many,TRBJ2-5,TRBD2,TRBV12-3/TRBV12-4,TGTGCCAGCAGTTTAGCAGAGGGAGGGCAGGAGACCCAGTACTTC,CASSLAEGGQETQYF
.,TRBJ2-5,TRBD2,TRBV20-1,TGCAGTGCTAGAGGAGGGAGGGTGACCCAGTACTTC,CSARGGRVTQYF
.,TRBJ2-2,TRBD1,TRBV6-1,TGTGCCAGCAGGGAGACAGGGATCAGCACCGGGGAGCTGTTTTTT,CASRETGISTGELFF
.,TRBJ2-5,.,TRBV9,TGTGCCAGCAGCCCTGGTTTCGGGGAGACCCAGTACTTC,CASSPGFGETQYF
once,TRBJ2-3,TRBD2,TRBV6-2/TRBV6-3,TGTGCCAGCAGTGAAGCGAGACGGGGGGGCACAGATACGCAGTATTTT,CASSEARRGGTDTQYF
few,TRBJ1-2,.,TRBV7-9,TGTGCCAGCAGCTTCTCCCTGGCGGACACTCGTGGCTACACCTTC,CASSFSLADTRGYTF
many,TRBJ2-2,TRBD2,TRBV2,TGTGCCAGCAGCGCCCTAGCGGCAGGGAACACCGGGGAGCTGTTTTTT,CASSALAAGNTGELFF
many,TRBJ1-4,.,TRBV12-3/TRBV12-4,TGTGCCAGCAGTCAGCGTAATGAAAAACTGTTTTTT,CASSQRNEKLFF
few,TRBJ2-7,TRBD1,TRBV4-3,TGCGCCAGCAGCCAAGATGTGGGACAGATGTACGAGCAGTACTTC,CASSQDVGQMYEQYF
.,TRBJ2-7,TRBD2,TRBV7-9,TGTGCCAGCAGCCGGACTAGTAGGGCCGAGCAGTACTTC,CASSRTSRAEQYF
many,TRBJ2-7,TRBD1,TRBV6-1,TGTGCCAGCCCCCCGGGACAGGGGAGGTGCGAGCAGTACTTC,CASPPGQGRCEQYF
few,TRBJ2-7,TRBD1,TRBV28,TGTGCCAGCAGTTTCCCGGGGGGGGTCGGGACAGGGGTATTCGAGCAGTACTTC,CASSFPGGVGTGVFEQYF
few,TRBJ2-5,TRBD2,TRBV20-1,TGCAGTGCTAGAGAAGGGGGGACTAGCCAAGAGACCCAGTACTTC,CSAREGGTSQETQYF
.,TRBJ1-5,.,TRBV14,TGTGCCAGCAGCCAATGGGGGAGCAATCAGCCCCAGCATTTT,CASSQWGSNQPQHF
.,TRBJ2-1,.,TRBV28,TGTGCCAGCAGTTTCCGAAGGGGACTCATAGTTCACAATGAGCAGTTCTTC,CASSFRRGLIVHNEQFF
.,TRBJ1-3,.,TRBV4-1,TGCGCCAGCAGCCAAGATCGGACGGGGGTCTCTGGAAACACCATATATTTT,CASSQDRTGVSGNTIYF
many,TRBJ1-1,.,TRBV28,TGTGCCAGCAGTTTTGTGGGAGTGGGCACTGAAGCTTTCTTT,CASSFVGVGTEAFF
.,TRBJ1-1,.,TRBV6-1,TGTGCCAGCAGCCCTCCCGGGACACCGCCAGCTTTCTTT,CASSPPGTPPAFF
.,TRBJ1-1,.,TRBV10-3,TGTGCCACCCGGGACGAAGGGACTGAAGCTTTCTTT,CATRDEGTEAFF
many,TRBJ2-5,.,TRBV7-7,TGTGCTAGCAGCGACAGCACCGTTGGGACCCAGTACTTC,CASSDSTVGTQYF
many,TRBJ1-6,.,TRBV27,TGTGCCAGCAGTTTCTACCCCGGATTTGACTCTCCCCTCCACTTT,CASSFYPGFDSPLHF
many,TRBJ1-1,.,TRBV28,TGTGCCAGCAGTGGAGTCCTGAACACTGAAGCTTTCTTT,CASSGVLNTEAFF
few,TRBJ1-3,.,TRBV6-1,TGTGCCAGCAGTGGGACAGCTGGAAACACCATATATTTT,CASSGTAGNTIYF
many,TRBJ1-2,.,TRBV28,TGTGCCAGCAGTTTGTTTACTAATGGCTACACCTTC,CASSLFTNGYTF
.,TRBJ1-3,TRBD1,TRBV7-2,TGTGCCAGCAGCTGGACAGGCGCCGACGAAAACACCATATATTTT,CASSWTGADENTIYF
many,TRBJ2-5,.,TRBV2,TGTGCCAGCATCGGCCTAGCGGAGACCCAGTACTTC,CASIGLAETQYF
many,TRBJ1-2,.,TRBV6-1,TGTGCCAGCATCCGAGGCGGACAGTTGACCTATGGCTACACCTTC,CASIRGGQLTYGYTF
.,TRBJ2-1,.,TRBV7-3,TGTGCCAGCAGCCGACCAGCGAGCTCCTACAATGAGCAGTTCTTC,CASSRPASSYNEQFF
.,TRBJ2-3,.,TRBV6-2/TRBV6-3,TGTGCCAGCAGTTACTGGGCGGGTAGCCGACCCGTTACGCAGTATTTT,CASSYWAGSRPVTQYF
few,TRBJ2-2,TRBD1,TRBV6-2/TRBV6-3,TGTGCCAGCCACAGGGGCTTGAACACCGGGGAGCTGTTTTTT,CASHRGLNTGELFF
.,TRBJ1-2,TRBD1,TRBV4-3,TGCGCCAGCAGCCAAGATCTGCGGCAGGGGGAAAACTATGGCTACACCTTC,CASSQDLRQGENYGYTF
many,TRBJ2-2,.,TRBV28,TGTGCCAGCAGTTTGGCGGACGCGAACACCGGGGAGCTGTTTTTT,CASSLADANTGELFF
many,TRBJ1-2,.,TRBV28,TGTGCCAGCAGCCTACTGACGGGGGCGGGGGGCTACACCTTC,CASSLLTGAGGYTF
.,TRBJ2-7,TRBD2,TRBV10-2,TGCGCCAGTCTACTAGCGGGAGACGGCTACGAGCAGTACTTC,CASLLAGDGYEQYF
few,TRBJ2-7,TRBD1,TRBV19,TGTGCCAGTAGTATAGAGGACAGGGGTTCAATTGATAACATCTACGAGCAGTACTTC,CASSIEDRGSIDNIYEQYF